This paragraph covers one TCR beta chain sequence. This clone's antigen is unknown. The record has no base qualities; no much larger clone is one base away. The donors were healthy, HIV-negative adults with no recently reported acute infections or vaccinations. Only Caucasian adults living in Nashville, Tennessee, USA were represented among the donors. In the unsorted samples, 70 million to 90 million PBMCs were counted, and genomic DNA was extracted using the QIAamp DNA Blood Mini kit. After blood collection by leukapheresis, PBMCs were isolated using Ficoll-Histopaque density gradient centrifugation and then cryopreserved in the vapor phase of liquid nitrogen. Using the deep immunoSEQ assay, TCR CDR3 regions were amplified from genomic DNA by multiplex PCR. Genomic DNA extracted from each cell subset was distributed evenly over all wells of several immunoSEQ 96-well plates, and each plate served as one replicate. For unsorted PBMC, 300 ng genomic DNA, equal to approximately 30,000 T cell genomes, was loaded into each replicate PCR. Unsorted PBMC genomic DNA was sequenced across ten immunoSEQ deep assay plates. Purified libraries were quantified with a Qubit 3.0 fluorometer, sized on a Bioanalyzer 2100, and re-quantified with the KAPA Library Quantification kit. Every immunoSEQ 96-well plate was sequenced on a dedicated single-read 150-cycle Illumina NextSeq 550 flow cell. Regarding the original processing steps: Because the immunoSEQ output held only junctional sequences and lacked quality scores, the filtering could not match the filtering applied to full-length reads. To assign V/J genes and CDR3, sequences were annotated using PyIR, a Python wrapper for IgBLAST v1.9, with IMGT germline references. Reads were filtered out if the reads had weak V/J assignments (E-value above 1e-6), no CDR3, stop codons, out-of-frame junctions, or ambiguous translated residues. V3J clonotypes were defined as sequences sharing an identical inferred V gene, J gene, and CDR3 amino acid sequence. Percentage overlap between repertoires was computed as shared unique clonotypes divided by the size of the smaller repertoire. Three approaches were used to assess repertoire richness: RTK rarefaction, the Chao1 estimator, and Recon v2.1 estimates of unobserved clonotypes. TCRdb took this table from immuneACCESS and kept in-frame rearrangements with V and J called. Such tables lack part of the clones; where checked against another copy, unresolved V genes explain under half of the gap, and the rest is unexplained. From that table come the V and J calls and clone size; the DNA was used to work out D and trimming. The sample profile shows 550,000 to 600,000 clones; around 81% of them were found once. The top ten clonotypes cover about 12% of the sample.

The sample originates from a study of shared clonotypes between healthy human individuals (dated by TCRdb to 2018 to 2021). With regard to the full study: The cohort included three men and a couple of women between 18 and 49 years of age. Blood TCR repertoires of roughly five healthy adults were deeply sequenced to estimate repertoire size and the extent of clonotype sharing between individuals. Different laboratories and diverse techniques were used to prepare libraries and sequence TCR repertoires, to increase sequencing depth and limit assay-specific biases. Each donor's leukapheresis produced roughly between roughly 0.94 and 9.5 billion PBMCs. What the authors observed across the whole study: The genetic and exposure-history diversity represented was limited by the small number of donors. Pairwise subsampling indicated that sequencing depth was expected to affect the degree of clonotype sharing among donors. Sampling was limited to blood, and TCR repertoires in tissue likely differ from TCR repertoires in blood.

The sample was PBMCs. This receptor was identified in a woman between 40 and 50 years old in good health. Some clones in this sample may be carry-over from other donors' samples.

The CDR3 loop reads CASSFQPGLAGDYEQYF. The sequence in DNA is TGTGCCAGCAGTTTCCAACCCGGACTAGCGGGAGACTACGAGCAGTACTTC. The chain is made from TRBV27 and TRBJ2-7; a stretch of 13 junction bases matches TRBD2. Via the germline V gene (reference sequence), CDR1 is MNHEY and CDR2 SMNVEV. The CDR3, from cysteine to phenylalanine, totals 17 residues. Only the CDR3 region is kept as DNA, spanning 51 bases read in frame from base 1. The V end gives up 3 bases and the J end 3 bases, leaving 8 bases in the junction not matched to a gene.